This TCR beta chain is from a study of T cells after yellow fever vaccination. In TCRdb, the 5' RACE reads were re-called with MiXCR into one record per CDR3 protein. The repertoire holds 110,000 to 150,000 distinct CDR3 sequences, with 5% to 7.5% as singletons. General study findings and limits: Highly abundant clonotypes carried over from the bulk population could end up in FACS-sorted repertoires as contaminants.

Notes on this clonotype: Its matching antigen is unknown.

The sequencing used CD4+ T cells sorted from PBMCs, collected 10 days after the yellow fever booster vaccination. This TCR came from a man aged 25 to 40 who received the YFV17D yellow fever vaccine.

CDR3 loop: CASSPGTGGAHEQYF. The DNA of the CDR3 is TGTGCCAGCAGCCCCGGGACAGGGGGGGCTCACGAGCAGTACTTC. The chain has TRBV12-3 or TRBV12-4 and TRBJ2-7; the match to TRBD1 covers 11 bases. The trim removed 6 bases at V and 5 bases at J, leaving 9 bases unmatched. This CDR3 spans 15 amino acids.